A single sample is the source of the 11 T cell receptor beta chains below, sequenced in a study of OX40 agonist ivuxolimab in advanced cancers. Here immunoSEQ multiplex PCR was the method, and the copy in TCRdb shows in-frame clones only, minus some. The table shows around 79,000 clones, with over 75% occurring only once. Sequencing used CD4+ or CD8+ T cells sorted from blood, obtained in a trial of the OX40 agonist ivuxolimab. The origin of the receptors is an adult with an advanced solid tumor such as melanoma, head and neck, liver or kidney cancer.

The chain employs TRBV4-2 and TRBJ2-3; 14 bases are a match to TRBD2. Per germline, CDR1 LGHNA and CDR2 YNFKEQ. With 4 bases clipped from V and 1 base from J, the junction kept 19 bases outside the gene matches. CDR3 length: 22 residues. CDR3 in amino acids: CASSLTQQTSGRAGRGTDTQYF. As DNA, the CDR3 is TGTGCCAGCAGCCTAACACAGCAGACTAGCGGGAGGGCTGGTCGTGGCACAGATACGCAGTATTTT.

This clone was picked up a small number of times. CDR3 sequence (DNA): TGTGCCAGCAGTTACTCGTACAGGGCAACCACTGAAGCTTTCTTT. Translated, it gives CASSYSYRATTEAFF. The chain recombines TRBV6-5 with TRBJ1-1, with D maybe TRBD1 (6 bases). V lost 0 bases to trimming and J lost 4 bases, with 12 bases between them. Germline loops: CDR1 MNHEY, CDR2 SVGAGI. CDR3 length: 15 amino acids.

The chain employs TRBV6-4 and TRBJ2-7; no reliable D call. This CDR3 region has 12 residues. Trimming left V 8 bases short and J 7 bases short, with 15 bases between. The germline CDR1 and CDR2 sequences are MRHNA and SNTAGT. The chain's CDR3 is CASPDRVGEQYF. The CDR3 DNA reads TGTGCCAGCCCCGATAGGGTCGGGGAGCAGTACTTC.

The V gene is TRBV5-1, the J gene TRBJ2-3; TRBD1 matches 10 bases. The CDR3 is made up of 13 amino acids. CDR1 SGHRS and CDR2 YFSETQ come from the germline V gene. V shed 7 bases and J 2 bases; nucleotides not matched to a gene: 1. The CDR3 coding sequence is TGCGCCAGCGGGACAGGGGACACAGATACGCAGTATTTT. This gives the protein CASGTGDTDTQYF.

V gene TRBV10-3 combines with J gene TRBJ1-2; 10 bases agree with TRBD1. CDR3 size: 13 residues. Trimming at V came to 10 bases and at J to 2 bases, leaving 4 bases not matched to a gene. Looked up from germline, CDR1 is ENHRY and CDR2 is SYGVKD. CDR3: CASKGQGNYGYTF. The CDR3 DNA follows: TGTGCCAGCAAGGGACAGGGGAACTATGGCTACACCTTC.

The chain links TRBV5-4 to TRBJ2-1, with D possibly matching TRBD2 (6 bases). Germline values: CDR1 SGHNT, CDR2 YYREEE (reference sequence). Trimming left V 3 bases short and J 0 bases short, with 10 bases between. The CDR3 runs to 15 residues. The CDR3 region has the DNA TGTGCCAGCAGCTGGGTGGGGGGCTCCTACAATGAGCAGTTCTTC. It encodes CASSWVGGSYNEQFF.

The chain links TRBV5-4 to TRBJ2-1; no definite D call. Trimming took off 1 base at V and 6 bases at J, with 11 bases between the two ends. The length of the CDR3 is 14 residues. From germline, CDR1 is SGHNT and CDR2 YYREEE (reference sequence). CDR3 amino acids: CASSLTTYINEQFF. In nucleotides, the CDR3 is TGTGCCAGCAGCTTGACTACCTACATCAATGAGCAGTTCTTC.

The CDR3 spells CASSPPGYSNQPQHF. In DNA, the CDR3 is TGTGCCAGCAGCCCCCCAGGGTATAGCAATCAGCCCCAGCATTTT. This rearrangement joins TRBV28 to TRBJ1-5; the D gene is possibly TRBD1 (5 bases). V shed 6 bases and J shed 0 bases, with 12 bases lying between them. This CDR3 has 15 residues. In germline, CDR1 is MDHEN, CDR2 SYDVKM.

The gene calls are TRBV7-2 and TRBJ1-1; the D gene is possibly TRBD1 (5 bases). The germline CDR1 and CDR2 sequences are SGHTA and FQGNSA. V dropped 4 bases and J dropped 1 base, with 10 bases sitting between them. This CDR3 has 14 residues. The CDR3 sequence is CASSSPDRNTEAFF. CDR3 nucleotide sequence: TGTGCCAGCAGCTCCCCCGACAGGAACACTGAAGCTTTCTTT.

The J gene is TRBJ2-4, the V gene TRBV2; TRBD1 or TRBD2 may be the D gene (6 bases each). CDR3 length: 15 residues. V shed 5 bases and J shed 4 bases, with 15 bases lying between them. The germline gives CDR1 SNHLY, CDR2 FYNNEI. The CDR3 bases are TGTGCCAGCAGTCCCCGGGGGCCGGGGAAAAACATTCAGTACTTC. It yields the protein CASSPRGPGKNIQYF.

The chain couples TRBV7-2 to TRBJ1-1; weak D call: TRBD1 (5 bases). In germline, CDR1 is SGHTA, CDR2 FQGNSA. This CDR3 has 13 residues. With 6 bases removed from V and 2 bases from J, the gap between germline ends came to 10 bases. The CDR3 bases are TGTGCCAGCAGGGGGCTGGTAAACACTGAAGCTTTCTTT. Its protein product is CASRGLVNTEAFF.